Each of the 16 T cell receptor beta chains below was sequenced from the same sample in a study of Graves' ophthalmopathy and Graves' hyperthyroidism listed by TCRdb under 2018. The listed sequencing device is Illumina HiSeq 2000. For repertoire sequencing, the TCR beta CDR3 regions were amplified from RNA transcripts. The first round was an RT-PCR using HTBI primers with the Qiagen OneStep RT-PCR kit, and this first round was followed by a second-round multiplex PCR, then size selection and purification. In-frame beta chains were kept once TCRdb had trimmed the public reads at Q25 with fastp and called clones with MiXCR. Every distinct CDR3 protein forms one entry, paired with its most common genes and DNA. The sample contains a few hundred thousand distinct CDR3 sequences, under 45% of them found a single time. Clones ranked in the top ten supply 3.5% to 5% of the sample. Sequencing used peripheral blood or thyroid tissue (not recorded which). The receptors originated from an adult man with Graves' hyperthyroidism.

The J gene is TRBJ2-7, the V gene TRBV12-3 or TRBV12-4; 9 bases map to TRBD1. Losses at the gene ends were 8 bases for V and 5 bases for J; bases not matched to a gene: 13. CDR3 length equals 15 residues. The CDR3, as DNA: TGTGCCAGCTTCCTGACCGGGACAGGGAACAACGAGCAGTACTTC. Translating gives CASFLTGTGNNEQYF.

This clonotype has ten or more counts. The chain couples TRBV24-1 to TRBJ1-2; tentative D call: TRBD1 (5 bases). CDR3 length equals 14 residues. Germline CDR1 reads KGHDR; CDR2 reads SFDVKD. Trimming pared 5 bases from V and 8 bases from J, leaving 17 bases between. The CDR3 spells CATSALGRGEGYTF. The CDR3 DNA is TGTGCCACCAGTGCCCTGGGGAGGGGCGAAGGCTACACCTTC.

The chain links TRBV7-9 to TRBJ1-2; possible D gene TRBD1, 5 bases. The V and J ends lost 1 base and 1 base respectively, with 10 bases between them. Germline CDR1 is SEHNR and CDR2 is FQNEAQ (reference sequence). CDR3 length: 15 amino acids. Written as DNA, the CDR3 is TGTGCCAGCAGCTTAGGTACAGGATATAACTATGGCTACACCTTC. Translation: CASSLGTGYNYGYTF.

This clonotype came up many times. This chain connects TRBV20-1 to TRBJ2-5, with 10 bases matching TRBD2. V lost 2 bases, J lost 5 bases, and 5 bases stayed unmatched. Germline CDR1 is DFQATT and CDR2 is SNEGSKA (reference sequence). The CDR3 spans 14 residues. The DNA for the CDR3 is TGCAGTGCTAGAAGCGGGGGGGCCGATGAGACCCAGTACTTC. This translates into CSARSGGADETQYF.

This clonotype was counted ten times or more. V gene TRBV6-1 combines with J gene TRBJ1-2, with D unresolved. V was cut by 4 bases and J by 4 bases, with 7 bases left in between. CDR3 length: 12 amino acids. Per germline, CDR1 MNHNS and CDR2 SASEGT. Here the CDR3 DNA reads TGTGCCAGCAGTGGGGCAGCCTATGGCTACACCTTC. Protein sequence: CASSGAAYGYTF.

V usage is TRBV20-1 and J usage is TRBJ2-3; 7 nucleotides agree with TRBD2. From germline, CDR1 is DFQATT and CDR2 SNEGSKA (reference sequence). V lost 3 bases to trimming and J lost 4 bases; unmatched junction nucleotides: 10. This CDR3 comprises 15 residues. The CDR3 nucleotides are TGCAGTGCTAGCCCCCGACTAGCCTCCGCAGATACGCAGTATTTT. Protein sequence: CSASPRLASADTQYF.

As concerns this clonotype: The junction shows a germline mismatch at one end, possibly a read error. CDR3: CASGLKQGDQETQYF. CDR3 nucleotides: TGTGCCAGCGGCTTAAAACAGGGGGACCAAGAGACCCAGTACTTC. The V call is TRBV5-4, the J call TRBJ2-5, with 8 bases matching TRBD1. The CDR3 totals 15 residues. Germline CDR1 reads SGHNT; CDR2 reads YYREEE (reference sequence).

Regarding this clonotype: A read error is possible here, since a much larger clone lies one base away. DNA for the CDR3: TGTGCCGGCAACTCCGCCTATGGCTACACCTTC. Amino acids: CAGNSAYGYTF. This chain connects TRBV6-5 to TRBJ1-2; D is undetermined. The germline V and J ends were trimmed by 11 bases and 4 bases, with 11 bases remaining between them. This CDR3 contains 11 residues. Germline values: CDR1 MNHEY, CDR2 SVGAGI.

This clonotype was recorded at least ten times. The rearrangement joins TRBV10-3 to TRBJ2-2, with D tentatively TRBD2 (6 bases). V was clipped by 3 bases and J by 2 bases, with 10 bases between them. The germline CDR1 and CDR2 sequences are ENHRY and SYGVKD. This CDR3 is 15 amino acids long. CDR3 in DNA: TGTGCCATCAGTGATAGGAGGGATAACACCGGGGAGCTGTTTTTT. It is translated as CAISDRRDNTGELFF.

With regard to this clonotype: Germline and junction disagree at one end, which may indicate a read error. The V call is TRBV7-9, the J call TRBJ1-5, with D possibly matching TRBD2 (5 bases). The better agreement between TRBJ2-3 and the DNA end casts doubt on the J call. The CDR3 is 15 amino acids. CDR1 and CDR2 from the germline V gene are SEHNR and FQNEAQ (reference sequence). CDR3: CASSQARGSTDTQYF. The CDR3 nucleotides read TGCGCCAGCAGCCAAGCGCGCGGGAGCACAGATACGCAGTATTTT.

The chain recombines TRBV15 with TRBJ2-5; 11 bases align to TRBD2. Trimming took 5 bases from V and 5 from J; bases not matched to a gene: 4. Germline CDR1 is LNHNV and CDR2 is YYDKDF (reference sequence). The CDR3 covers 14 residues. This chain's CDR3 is CATSSRLAGETQYF. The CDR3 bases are TGTGCCACCAGCTCAAGACTAGCGGGGGAGACCCAGTACTTC.

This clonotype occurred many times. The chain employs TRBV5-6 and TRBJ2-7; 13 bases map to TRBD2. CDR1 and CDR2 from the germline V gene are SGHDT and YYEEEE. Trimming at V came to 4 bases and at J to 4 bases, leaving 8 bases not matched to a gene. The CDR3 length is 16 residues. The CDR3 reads CASSLAGTSGTYEQYF. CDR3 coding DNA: TGTGCCAGCAGCCTGGCCGGGACTAGCGGGACTTACGAGCAGTACTTC. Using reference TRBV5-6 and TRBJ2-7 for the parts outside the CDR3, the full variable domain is DAGVTQSPTHLIKTRGQQVTLRCSPKSGHDTVSWYQQALGQGPQFIFQYYEEEERQRGNFPDRFSGHQFPNYSSELNVNALLLGDSALYLCASSLAGTSGTYEQYFGPGTRLTVT.

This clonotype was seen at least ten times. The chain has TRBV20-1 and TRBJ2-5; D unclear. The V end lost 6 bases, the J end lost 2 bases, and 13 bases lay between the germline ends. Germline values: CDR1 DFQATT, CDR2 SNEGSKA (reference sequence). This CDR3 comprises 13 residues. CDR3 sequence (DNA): TGCAGTGCCGAGGAGAGCCCTCAAGAGACCCAGTACTTC. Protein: CSAEESPQETQYF.

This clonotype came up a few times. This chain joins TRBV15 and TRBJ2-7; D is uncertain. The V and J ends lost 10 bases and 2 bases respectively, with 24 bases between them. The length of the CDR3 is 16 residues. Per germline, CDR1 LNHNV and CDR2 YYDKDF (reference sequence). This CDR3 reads CASSFASMVGTYEQYF. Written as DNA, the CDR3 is TGTGCCAGCAGTTTCGCCTCCATGGTAGGGACCTACGAGCAGTACTTC.

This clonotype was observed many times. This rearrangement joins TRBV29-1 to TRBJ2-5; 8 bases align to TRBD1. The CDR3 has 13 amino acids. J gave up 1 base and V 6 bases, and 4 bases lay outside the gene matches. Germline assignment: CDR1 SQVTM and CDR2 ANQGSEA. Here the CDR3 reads CSVPGQAQETQYF. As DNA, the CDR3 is TGCAGCGTGCCGGGACAGGCCCAAGAGACCCAGTACTTC.

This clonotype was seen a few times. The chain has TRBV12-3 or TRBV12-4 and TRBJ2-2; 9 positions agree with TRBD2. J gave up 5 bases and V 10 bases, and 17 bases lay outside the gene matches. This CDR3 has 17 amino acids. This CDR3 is CATRGASGIVSTGELFF. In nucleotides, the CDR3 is TGTGCCACCAGGGGGGCTAGCGGGATCGTTTCGACCGGGGAGCTGTTTTTT.